These T cell receptor beta chains were read from a single sample in a study of blood T cell repertoires in COVID-19. The table came from immunoSEQ multiplex PCR; TCRdb's copy has only in-frame clones and leaves some out. The sample contains approximately 280,000 clones, nearly 90% of which appear only once. Sequencing used PBMCs or T cells enriched from blood (not recorded which). Receptors originate from a woman aged 18-29 years with acute COVID-19. Both conserved end residues are part of each CDR3. Each record gives: CDR3 length, D gene, V gene, clone size, J gene, CDR3 DNA, CDR3 protein. The D gene is left open where the match is weak. Clone size appears in some rows only: once, few, many, or a class for an expanded clone.

>15|.|TRBV19|.|TRBJ1-1
TGTGCCAGTAATGGGGTAAGGCGGGGGAACACTGAAGCTTTCTTT
CASNGVRRGNTEAFF
>15|TRBD1|TRBV7-2|.|TRBJ1-3
TGTGCCAGCAGCCCCCGACAGGGGGCTGGAAACACCATATATTTT
CASSPRQGAGNTIYF
>15|TRBD1|TRBV6-5|.|TRBJ1-1
TGTGCCAGCAGTACTAGCAGGGGGCTGAGGACTGAAGCTTTCTTT
CASSTSRGLRTEAFF
>14|.|TRBV5-1|.|TRBJ1-4
TGCGCCAGCAAGGAGATCCCAACTAATGAAAAACTGTTTTTT
CASKEIPTNEKLFF
>15|.|TRBV14|few|TRBJ2-7
TGTGCCAGCAGCCGTGCTTCCAGGTCCCCCTACGAGCAGTACTTC
CASSRASRSPYEQYF
>16|TRBD1|TRBV5-1|.|TRBJ2-1
TGCGCCAGCAGCTCCCTGGACAGGGGCGGCTACAATGAGCAGTTCTTC
CASSSLDRGGYNEQFF
>15|.|TRBV7-8|.|TRBJ2-7
TGTGCCAGCAGCTTAGCCTACGGACACCACTACGAGCAGTACTTC
CASSLAYGHHYEQYF
>11|.|TRBV30|.|TRBJ2-1
TGTGCCTGGGCCCGTCCCCGTGAGCAGTTCTTC
CAWARPREQFF
>14|TRBD2|TRBV5-4|.|TRBJ2-5
TGTGCCAGCAGTCCGCGCGGGGGTTTTGAGACCCAGTACTTC
CASSPRGGFETQYF
>16|TRBD2|TRBV7-3|.|TRBJ2-1
TGTGCCAGCAGCCCGACTTTAGCGGGGGCCTACAATGAGCAGTTCTTC
CASSPTLAGAYNEQFF
>14|.|TRBV13|.|TRBJ2-5
TGTGCCAGTAGCTCGGGGACTGGAAAAGAGACCCAGTACTTC
CASSSGTGKETQYF
>14|.|TRBV11-3|.|TRBJ2-1
TGTGCCAGCAGCGATCGGGACTCCTACAATGAGCAGTTCTTC
CASSDRDSYNEQFF
>15|.|TRBV3-1/TRBV3-2|.|TRBJ2-7
TGTGCCAGCAGCCAAGATGGCACAGTCCGATACGAGCAGTACTTC
CASSQDGTVRYEQYF
>11|.|TRBV19|.|TRBJ2-7
TGTGCCAGTAGTAACTACTACGAGCAGTACTTC
CASSNYYEQYF
>15|.|TRBV6-2/TRBV6-3|.|TRBJ2-2
TGTGCCAGCAGTTACTCCGGGACGAACACCGGGGAGCTGTTTTTT
CASSYSGTNTGELFF
>18|.|TRBV6-2/TRBV6-3|.|TRBJ2-2
TGTGCCAGCAGTCACCACGCCTACATAGCGGCGAACACCGGGGAGCTGTTTTTT
CASSHHAYIAANTGELFF
>16|.|TRBV7-2|.|TRBJ1-2
TGTGCCAGCACCCGAACGAACGCGGCCACGGGCTATGGCTACACCTTC
CASTRTNAATGYGYTF
>14|.|TRBV27|.|TRBJ1-1
TGTGCCAGCAGTTTATCAGGGGTGAACACTGAAGCTTTCTTT
CASSLSGVNTEAFF
>13|.|TRBV15|once|TRBJ2-7
TGTGCCACCAGCAGAGTGGTACTGTACGAGCAGTACTTC
CATSRVVLYEQYF
>15|TRBD1|TRBV7-2|.|TRBJ1-2
TGTGCCAGCAGCTTAGCCGGAGGGGGCGGATATGGCTACACCTTC
CASSLAGGGGYGYTF
>13|TRBD2|TRBV7-8|few|TRBJ2-7
TGTGCCAGCAGCCCCAAGGGTTGGCGCGGGGGGTACTTC
CASSPKGWRGGYF
>15|.|TRBV5-1|.|TRBJ2-1
TGCGCCAGCAGCTTCGGCAGGGGATCGATCAATGAGCAGTTCTTC
CASSFGRGSINEQFF
>12|.|TRBV7-8|.|TRBJ2-3
TGTGCCAGCAGCCAAAACAGGGAAACGCAGTATTTT
CASSQNRETQYF
>12|.|TRBV19|.|TRBJ1-1
TGTGCCAGTAGTCTCAGGGGCACTGAAGCTTTCTTT
CASSLRGTEAFF
>15|TRBD2|TRBV5-1|.|TRBJ2-7
TGCGCCAGCAGCCAACGACTAGCGGTGACCTACGAGCAGTACTTC
CASSQRLAVTYEQYF
>15|TRBD2|TRBV5-1|.|TRBJ2-1
TGCGCCAGCAGCACCCAGGGACTAGCGGAAAAGGAGCAGTTCTTC
CASSTQGLAEKEQFF
>14|TRBD1|TRBV9|.|TRBJ1-1
TGTGCCAGCAGCCCCCGGACAGGGAACACTGAAGCTTTCTTT
CASSPRTGNTEAFF
>17|.|TRBV27|once|TRBJ2-5
TGTGCCAGCAGCCCACAGGGAGCGGTAGCATACCAAGAGACCCAGTACTTC
CASSPQGAVAYQETQYF
>13|TRBD1|TRBV5-8|once|TRBJ2-7
TGTGCCAGCAGCTTGGTCCGGGACAGGGGGCAGTACTTC
CASSLVRDRGQYF
>13|TRBD1|TRBV13|.|TRBJ2-5
TGTGCCAGCAGCTTAGGACACAGGGGGTTCCTGTACTTC
CASSLGHRGFLYF
>15|TRBD2|TRBV11-2|.|TRBJ2-7
TGTGCCAGCAGCTTTCGACTAGCGGGATCCTACGAGCAGTACTTC
CASSFRLAGSYEQYF
>13|.|TRBV5-1|.|TRBJ1-1
TGCGCCTCTCTGGGGGGAGTCGGCACTGAAGCTTTCTTT
CASLGGVGTEAFF
>16|.|TRBV19|.|TRBJ2-1
TGTGCCAGTAGTATAGAGTCAGGTAGCTCCTACAATGAGCAGTTCTTC
CASSIESGSSYNEQFF
>15|TRBD1|TRBV14|.|TRBJ2-1
TGTGCCAGCAGCGACCCAGGGACAGCATACAATGAGCAGTTCTTC
CASSDPGTAYNEQFF
>15|TRBD1|TRBV19|.|TRBJ2-7
TGTGCCAGTAGTAGGGACAGGGTGTCCCCCTACGAGCAGTACTTC
CASSRDRVSPYEQYF
>19|.|TRBV5-1|.|TRBJ2-6
TGCGCCAGCAGCACATTGACAGGAAGTAGTAAATATGGGGCCAACGTCCTGACTTTC
CASSTLTGSSKYGANVLTF
>19|TRBD2|TRBV6-1|once|TRBJ2-1
TGTGCCAGCAGTGAACCCCTCTCTCTCGGGAGGACTACCTACAATGAGCAGTTCTTC
CASSEPLSLGRTTYNEQFF
>15|TRBD2|TRBV11-2|once|TRBJ2-3
TGTGCCAGCAGGCGACCGGGACTAGCCCACGATACGCAGTATTTT
CASRRPGLAHDTQYF
>15|TRBD2|TRBV12-5|.|TRBJ2-4
TGTGCTAGTGGTTTGGTAAACGCGGGAGCTAACATTCAGTACTTC
CASGLVNAGANIQYF
>15|.|TRBV7-8|.|TRBJ2-1
TGTGCCAGCAGCTTAGGGCACTCTAGGGGCAATGAGCAGTTCTTC
CASSLGHSRGNEQFF
>15|TRBD2|TRBV18|once|TRBJ2-5
TGTGCCAGCTCACTCTGGACTAGCGTCCAAGAGACCCAGTACTTC
CASSLWTSVQETQYF
>15|TRBD1|TRBV6-5|once|TRBJ1-2
TGTGCCAGCAGTTACTCCACGGACAGGCTCAGGGGCTACACCTTC
CASSYSTDRLRGYTF
>16|TRBD2|TRBV5-1|.|TRBJ2-3
TGCGCCAGCAGCTTGGGACTAGCGGGAGTCGCAGATACGCAGTATTTT
CASSLGLAGVADTQYF
>14|.|TRBV27|few|TRBJ1-1
TGTGCCAGCAGTTTCAGGCAGAAGAACACTGAAGCTTTCTTT
CASSFRQKNTEAFF
>16|TRBD1|TRBV5-8|.|TRBJ2-1
TGTGCCAGCAGTCAGAAACGACAGGGGGCCGGTGGTGAGCAGTTCTTC
CASSQKRQGAGGEQFF
>15|TRBD2|TRBV6-4|.|TRBJ2-3
TGTGCCAGCAGTGACTTAGCGGGAAGGACTGTCACGCAGTATTTT
CASSDLAGRTVTQYF
>15|TRBD1|TRBV6-5|.|TRBJ2-7
TGTGCCAGCAGTTCACCCGGACAGGGTTCCTACGAGCAGTACTTC
CASSSPGQGSYEQYF
>19|TRBD2|TRBV11-2|.|TRBJ2-3
TGTGCCAGCAGCCTGAGGACTAGCGGAGGCACAGCTAGCACAGATACGCAGTATTTT
CASSLRTSGGTASTDTQYF
>16|.|TRBV4-2|.|TRBJ2-7
TGTGCCAGCAGCCAAACCCTCTTGCGGGCAGACTACGAGCAGTACTTC
CASSQTLLRADYEQYF
>14|TRBD2|TRBV10-2|.|TRBJ2-2
TGCGCCAGCATGGTGACTAGCGGTACCGGGGAGCTGTTTTTT
CASMVTSGTGELFF
>16|.|TRBV5-6|.|TRBJ2-7
TGTGCCAGCAGCTCGTGGGGAGACCAGAGCTCCTACGAGCAGTACTTC
CASSSWGDQSSYEQYF
>14|TRBD2|TRBV2|.|TRBJ2-2
TGTGCCAGCAATTTGGCGGGAGGGACCGGGGAGCTGTTTTTT
CASNLAGGTGELFF
>14|TRBD1|TRBV30|.|TRBJ1-2
TGTGCCGGGACAGGGGGCTCGGCTAACTATGGCTACACCTTC
CAGTGGSANYGYTF